Below are 17 T cell receptor beta chains sequenced from a single sample in a study of metastatic and nonmetastatic thyroid tumors. MiXCR was used by TCRdb to re-call the PCR reads. Among some 26,000 clones, about 3.9% were seen once, and the ten largest hold less than 3.5%. Nobody among the patients had been given any treatment before thyroid surgery. Sequencing was performed on blood. The receptors originated from a male donor with papillary thyroid cancer or a benign thyroid nodule (not recorded which). Some clones in this sample may be carry-over from other donors' samples.

The sample holds a few counts of this clone. The chain carries TRBV5-1 and TRBJ1-3, with 7 bases aligning to TRBD1. CDR1 is SGHRS and CDR2 is YFSETQ in the germline V gene. After removal of 3 bases from V and 2 bases from J, the junction contained 5 bases not matched to a gene. The CDR3 length is 15 residues. CDR3 bases: TGCGCCAGCAGCTCTACAGGGGCGGCTGGAAACACCATATATTTT. The encoded protein is CASSSTGAAGNTIYF. Drawing the rest from reference TRBV5-1 and TRBJ1-3, the complete variable domain is KAGVTQTPRYLIKTRGQQVTLSCSPISGHRSVSWYQQTPGQGLQFLFEYFSETQRNKGNFPGRFSGRQFSNSRSEMNVSTLELGDSALYLCASSSTGAAGNTIYFGEGSWLTVV.

This clone was detected only a few times. This chain joins TRBV27 and TRBJ2-7; 7 bases fit TRBD1. CDR1 is MNHEY and CDR2 is SMNVEV in the germline V gene (reference sequence). J lost 6 bases, V lost 8 bases, and 7 bases had no gene match. The CDR3 covers 12 residues. The CDR3 region has the DNA TGTGCCAGCGGAAACAGGGGTGGCGAGCAGTACTTC. It is translated as CASGNRGGEQYF.

The J gene is TRBJ2-2, the V gene TRBV12-3 or TRBV12-4; no firm D call. The CDR3 totals 12 residues. V was clipped by 2 bases and J by 2 bases, with 0 bases between them. The CDR3 nucleotides read TGTGCCAGCAGTTTAAACACCGGGGAGCTGTTTTTT. Encoded protein: CASSLNTGELFF.

The CDR3 region has the DNA TGCGCCAGACCACCCCGGTTCCTCCGCTACGAGCAGTACTTC. Encoded protein: CARPPRFLRYEQYF. This chain joins TRBV10-1 and TRBJ2-7; no firm D call. Germline CDR1 WNHNN, CDR2 SYGVQD (reference sequence). The CDR3 covers 14 residues. V lost 9 bases and J 3 bases, leaving 18 bases between the germline ends.

This clone was detected ten times or more. The chain uses TRBV30 and TRBJ2-7; TRBD1 matches at 11 bases. V shed 1 base, J shed 5 bases, and the junction held 1 base outside the gene matches. Per germline, CDR1 GTSNPN and CDR2 SVGIG (reference sequence). There are 13 residues in the CDR3. The CDR3 loop is CAWSGTGGDEQYF. As DNA, the CDR3 is TGTGCCTGGAGTGGGACAGGGGGCGACGAGCAGTACTTC.

The rearrangement links TRBV6-1 to TRBJ1-2; D not certain. The CDR3 extends over 11 amino acids. The V gene lost 6 bases and the J gene lost 8 bases, with 10 bases spanning the gap. Germline values: CDR1 MNHNS, CDR2 SASEGT. The CDR3 nucleotides are TGTGCCAGCAGGGCTACGGGGGGCTACACCTTC. Amino acid sequence: CASRATGGYTF.

This clone was detected many times. The rearrangement links TRBV7-8 to TRBJ1-1; D remains ambiguous. This CDR3 contains 14 residues. V was pared by 3 bases and J by 6 bases, with 14 bases between. From germline, CDR1 is SGHVS and CDR2 FQNEAQ. The CDR3 protein is CASSLERGVPEAFF. CDR3 DNA: TGTGCCAGCAGCTTGGAACGGGGTGTCCCTGAAGCTTTCTTT.

The DNA for the CDR3 is TGTGCCAGCGCCAAGTACTCCTCGACAGGGTCGAGCACAGATACGCAGTATTTT. Protein sequence: CASAKYSSTGSSTDTQYF. The chain links TRBV19 to TRBJ2-3, with 7 bases identical to TRBD1. This CDR3 spans 18 amino acids. Trimming at V came to 9 bases and at J to 0 bases, leaving 18 bases not matched to a gene. Germline V gene sequence: CDR1 LNHDA, CDR2 SQIVND (reference sequence).

This clone was detected ten times or more. In DNA, the CDR3 is TGTGCCAGCAGCTTGTTCGTGGGAGGGCCTTTCAATGAGCAGTTCTTC. Translated: CASSLFVGGPFNEQFF. The chain recombines TRBV5-8 with TRBJ2-1; 7 nucleotides match TRBD2. Trimming removed 1 base from V and 6 bases from J; junction bases left unmatched: 10. The CDR3 runs 16 residues. The germline CDR1 and CDR2 sequences are SGHTS and YDEGEE.

There are many counts of this clone. The chain is built from TRBV5-6 and TRBJ2-7; possible D gene TRBD1, 7 bases. Germline V CDR1 and CDR2: SGHDT, YYEEEE. CDR3 length: 16 residues. Trimming removed 4 bases at V and 1 base at J, with 18 bases between. CDR3 loop: CASSPGGPGGSYEQYF. The CDR3 bases are TGTGCCAGCAGCCCAGGGGGGCCAGGGGGGTCCTACGAGCAGTACTTC. The entire variable domain, with the rest obtained from reference TRBV5-6 and TRBJ2-7, is as follows: DAGVTQSPTHLIKTRGQQVTLRCSPKSGHDTVSWYQQALGQGPQFIFQYYEEEERQRGNFPDRFSGHQFPNYSSELNVNALLLGDSALYLCASSPGGPGGSYEQYFGPGTRLTVT.

The rearrangement joins TRBV19 to TRBJ1-5, with D possibly being TRBD1 (6 bases). Germline CDR1 is LNHDA and CDR2 is SQIVND (reference sequence). This CDR3 has 16 amino acids. V lost 3 bases and J lost 2, with 14 bases in between. The CDR3 protein is CASSINPRGGNQPQHF. CDR3 coding DNA: TGTGCCAGTAGTATCAACCCGAGGGGGGGCAATCAGCCCCAGCATTTT.

The V call is TRBV6-1, the J call TRBJ2-7; D possibly corresponds to TRBD1 (5 bases). Trimming cost V 10 bases and J 1 base, with 11 bases left between them. CDR1 MNHNS and CDR2 SASEGT come from the germline V gene. This CDR3 is built from 12 residues. The CDR3 DNA reads TGTGCCACCACGCAGGGTTCCTACGAGCAGTACTTC. Residues: CATTQGSYEQYF.

This clone occurred many times. The chain links TRBV7-2 to TRBJ2-1; no reliable D call. Germline loops: CDR1 SGHTA, CDR2 FQGNSA. V was cut by 3 bases and J by 8 bases, with 5 bases left in between. The CDR3 has 11 amino acids. CDR3 protein: CASSFLHEQFF. CDR3 DNA sequence: TGTGCCAGCAGCTTTTTACATGAGCAGTTCTTC.

This clone has ten or more counts. This sequence joins TRBV2 and TRBJ1-4; D gene unclear. Trimming took 7 bases from V and 3 from J, leaving 6 bases between them. There are 12 residues in the CDR3. CDR1 is SNHLY, CDR2 FYNNEI, per germline. The chain's CDR3 is CASTGANEKLFF. CDR3 nucleotide sequence: TGTGCCAGCACTGGGGCTAATGAAAAACTGTTTTTT.

This clone is categorized as medium-sized. V and J are TRBV20-1 and TRBJ2-7; no firm D call. V was shortened by 4 bases and J by 5 bases, with 6 bases between the two germline ends. CDR1 and CDR2 (germline): DFQATT, SNEGSKA (reference sequence). The length of the CDR3 is 10 residues. This CDR3 reads CSANDDEQYF. DNA of the CDR3: TGCAGTGCTAATGATGACGAGCAGTACTTC.

This clone was observed a handful of times. This chain links TRBV20-1 with TRBJ1-2; TRBD1 is a possible D gene (6 bases). CDR1 and CDR2 from the germline V gene are DFQATT and SNEGSKA (reference sequence). The CDR3 runs 17 residues. Deletions cut 0 bases from V and 1 base from J, with 18 bases between. CDR3 nucleotide sequence: TGCAGTGCTAGAGATCACCGGGACACCATTATTAACTATGGCTACACCTTC. Translation gives CSARDHRDTIINYGYTF.

The chain couples TRBV6-4 to TRBJ2-3; 11 bases line up with TRBD2. Germline CDR1 is MRHNA and CDR2 is SNTAGT. The junction had 2 bases not matched to a gene; V was cut back by 0 bases and J by 6 bases. This CDR3 comprises 15 residues. The CDR3 sequence: CASSDSSGGADTQYF. The CDR3 coding sequence is TGTGCCAGCAGTGACTCTAGCGGGGGGGCCGATACGCAGTATTTT.